These 18 T cell receptor beta chains were all obtained from the same sample, sequenced in a study of blood T cell repertoires in COVID-19. Profiled with immunoSEQ multiplex PCR; TCRdb holds only in-frame clones, not every one. Among about 140,000 clones listed, 75% to 90% were seen once. Sequencing was done on a sample of peripheral blood. The receptor source for this set is a man in his sixties with active or convalescent COVID-19.

V gene TRBV6-2 or TRBV6-3 combines with J gene TRBJ2-7; no clear D. The CDR3 has 14 amino acids. The germline CDR1 and CDR2 sequences are MNHEY and SVGEGT. V was cut by 2 bases and J by 0 bases, with 8 bases left in between. The CDR3 region is CASSYPLGSYEQYF. CDR3 DNA sequence: TGTGCCAGCAGTTACCCCCTAGGCTCCTACGAGCAGTACTTC.

The chain recombines TRBV6-1 with TRBJ1-2; perhaps TRBD1 as D (6 bases). There are 14 residues in the CDR3. Trimming took 4 bases from V and 4 from J, leaving 13 bases between them. The V gene's germline CDR1 is MNHNS and CDR2 SASEGT. In DNA, the CDR3 is TGTGCCAGCAGTGGGACAGAGTCCCTCTATGGCTACACCTTC. The encoded protein is CASSGTESLYGYTF.

V gene TRBV6-5 combines with J gene TRBJ2-1; TRBD2 agrees at 10 bases. The CDR3 is 15 residues long. J gave up 6 bases and V 5 bases, and 7 bases lay outside the gene matches. Germline loops: CDR1 MNHEY, CDR2 SVGAGI. This CDR3 is CASSPARTSGNEQFF. As DNA, the CDR3 is TGTGCCAGCAGTCCAGCTCGGACTAGCGGCAATGAGCAGTTCTTC.

The chain couples TRBV5-4 to TRBJ2-2; 11 bases align to TRBD2. The length of the CDR3 is 17 residues. The germline V gene has CDR1 SGHNT and CDR2 YYREEE (reference sequence). V was pared by 2 bases and J by 6 bases, with 9 bases of the junction left unmatched. Here the CDR3 DNA reads TGTGCCAGCAGCTTTCTAGCGGGAGGACTTGTTGCCGGGGAGCTGTTTTTT. Its translation: CASSFLAGGLVAGELFF.

The J gene is TRBJ1-5, the V gene TRBV28; 10 nucleotides line up with TRBD1. Looked up from germline, CDR1 is MDHEN and CDR2 is SYDVKM. V lost 4 bases and J lost 0; bases outside the gene matches: 12. This CDR3 spans 19 amino acids. CDR3 region: CASSSPWTGGGYSNQPQHF. The DNA for the CDR3 is TGTGCCAGCAGTTCCCCGTGGACAGGGGGAGGATATAGCAATCAGCCCCAGCATTTT.

This clone was observed once. This rearrangement joins TRBV30 to TRBJ1-2, with D perhaps TRBD1 (6 bases). Trimming took off 3 bases at V and 2 bases at J, with 13 bases between the two ends. The CDR3 consists of 14 residues. CDR1 is GTSNPN and CDR2 is SVGIG in the germline V gene (reference sequence). The CDR3 loop reads CAWSLQGRNYGYTF. The DNA of the CDR3 is TGTGCCTGGAGCCTACAGGGAAGGAACTATGGCTACACCTTC.

The chain links TRBV28 to TRBJ2-3, with D unclear. This CDR3 has 14 amino acids. Germline V gene sequence: CDR1 MDHEN, CDR2 SYDVKM. The ends were cut back, 7 bases at V and 6 bases at J, with 17 bases in the middle. The CDR3 sequence is CASTPFSVVDTQYF. For the CDR3, the DNA is TGTGCCAGCACCCCATTCTCGGTGGTGGATACGCAGTATTTT.

This chain connects TRBV3-1 (or the pseudogene TRBV3-2) to TRBJ2-7; 12 bases map to TRBD1. The junction had 16 bases not matched to a gene; V was cut back by 6 bases and J by 7 bases. This CDR3 contains 17 residues. Per the germline V gene, CDR1 is LGHDT and CDR2 is YNNKEL (reference sequence). CDR3 coding DNA: TGTGCCAGCAGTTCGGGACAGGGGGCGCGGGTGATTCGGGAGCAGTACTTC. Protein: CASSSGQGARVIREQYF.

The rearrangement links TRBV29-1 to TRBJ1-5; D gene ambiguous. Per the germline V gene, CDR1 is SQVTM and CDR2 is ANQGSEA. The CDR3 totals 13 residues. V lost 4 bases, J lost 0 bases, and 7 bases lay in between. The CDR3 region is CSVVTNSNQPQHF. The CDR3 region has the DNA TGCAGCGTTGTTACTAATAGCAATCAGCCCCAGCATTTT.

This clone has only a few counts. The gene calls are TRBV29-1 and TRBJ2-7, with D possibly matching TRBD1 (5 bases). Germline V gene sequence: CDR1 SQVTM, CDR2 ANQGSEA. The CDR3 loop spans 14 amino acids. The V and J ends lost 4 bases and 1 base respectively, with 14 bases between them. CDR3 region: CSVGLGAVSYEQYF. The CDR3 bases are TGCAGCGTTGGGTTAGGGGCCGTTTCCTACGAGCAGTACTTC.

This clone has a single count. CDR3: CASSYAGASDYNEQFF. CDR3 in DNA: TGTGCCAGCAGTTATGCGGGAGCCTCGGACTACAATGAGCAGTTCTTC. This chain joins TRBV6-2 or TRBV6-3 and TRBJ2-1; 7 bases map to TRBD2. Per the germline V gene, CDR1 is MNHEY and CDR2 is SVGEGT. V lost 3 bases to trimming and J lost 3 bases; unmatched junction nucleotides: 8. The CDR3 sequence is 16 residues long.

This chain uses TRBV25-1 with TRBJ1-2; D is perhaps TRBD1 (5 bases). CDR1 is MGHDK, CDR2 SYGVNS, per germline. This CDR3 spans 12 amino acids. V dropped 7 bases and J dropped 2 bases, with 8 bases sitting between them. In nucleotides, the CDR3 is TGTGCCAGCAACCAGGGAAACTATGGCTACACCTTC. It codes for CASNQGNYGYTF.

DNA for the CDR3: TGTGCCAGCAGTTTACGTCCGCCGGTGAACACTGAAGCTTTCTTT. Translating gives CASSLRPPVNTEAFF. The chain is built from TRBV6-2 or TRBV6-3 and TRBJ1-1; D remains unclear. Germline values: CDR1 MNHEY, CDR2 SVGEGT. The ends were cut back, 4 bases at V and 0 bases at J, with 12 bases in the middle. This CDR3 region has 15 residues.

The chain has TRBV7-9 and TRBJ2-5, with D possibly matching TRBD1 (5 bases). CDR1 and CDR2 from the germline V gene are SEHNR and FQNEAQ (reference sequence). V lost 1 base and J 3 bases, leaving 12 bases between the germline ends. The CDR3 totals 15 residues. The CDR3 sequence is CASSLEGRQKETQYF. CDR3 bases: TGTGCCAGCAGCTTAGAAGGGCGACAGAAAGAGACCCAGTACTTC.

There are a few counts of this clone. This chain joins TRBV7-9 and TRBJ2-5; 12 nucleotides match TRBD2. V shed 4 bases and J 5 bases; nucleotides not matched to a gene: 11. The germline V gene has CDR1 SEHNR and CDR2 FQNEAQ (reference sequence). The CDR3 extends over 17 amino acids. For the CDR3, the DNA is TGTGCCAGCAGCTCGTGGGGACTAGCGGGCGGATGGGAGACCCAGTACTTC. Translation: CASSSWGLAGGWETQYF.

This sequence joins TRBV6-5 and TRBJ1-4; D is ambiguous. V dropped 6 bases and J dropped 1 base, with 6 bases sitting between them. Germline assignment: CDR1 MNHEY and CDR2 SVGAGI. The CDR3 length is 13 residues. CDR3 nucleotides: TGTGCCAGCAGGTTTCAAACTAATGAAAAACTGTTTTTT. It translates to CASRFQTNEKLFF.

The CDR3 nucleotides are TGTGCCAGCAGCTTGCCACAGCTAGCGTGGCAGTTCTTC. Amino acid sequence: CASSLPQLAWQFF. This chain connects TRBV7-9 to TRBJ2-1; maybe TRBD2 (6 bases). The CDR3 spans 13 residues. V lost 3 bases and J 12 bases, leaving 15 bases between the germline ends. Germline V lookup: CDR1 SEHNR, CDR2 FQNEAQ (reference sequence). The complete variable domain, with remaining parts taken from reference TRBV7-9 and TRBJ2-1, reads DTGVSQNPRHKITKRGQNVTFRCDPISEHNRLYWYRQTLGQGPEFLTYFQNEAQLEKSRLLSDRFSAERPKGSFSTLEIQRTEQGDSAMYLCASSLPQLAWQFFGPGTRLTVL.

In this sample, this clone turned up a few times. The chain is built from TRBV10-3 and TRBJ2-7; D is unresolved. The CDR3 spans 12 residues. V lost 4 bases and J lost 3, with 7 bases in between. The germline gives CDR1 ENHRY, CDR2 SYGVKD. Here the CDR3 DNA reads TGTGCCATCAGTGTCACAAACTACGAGCAGTACTTC. Its translation is CAISVTNYEQYF.